This passage covers 25 T cell receptor beta chains from one sample sequenced in a study of blood T cell repertoires in COVID-19. TCRdb keeps only in-frame clones here, not all; method: immunoSEQ multiplex PCR. The table has about 210,000 clones, about 85% seen once; the top ten hold under 20%. The sequenced material came from PBMCs or T cells enriched from blood (not recorded which). The receptors stem from a man aged 40-55 years who had recovered from COVID-19.

The gene calls are TRBV3-1 (or the pseudogene TRBV3-2) and TRBJ2-1, with TRBD2 identical over 8 bases. Germline-derived CDR1 and CDR2 are LGHDT and YNNKEL (reference sequence). There are 13 residues in the CDR3. Trimming cost V 2 bases and J 13 bases; bases outside gene matches: 7. The CDR3: CASSQSSGSFQFF. DNA for the CDR3: TGTGCCAGCAGCCAATCCAGCGGGAGTTTTCAGTTCTTC.

V usage is TRBV7-9 and J usage is TRBJ2-6, with a weak D call TRBD1 (6 bases). Germline V gene lookup returns CDR1 SEHNR and CDR2 FQNEAQ (reference sequence). This CDR3 has 18 amino acids. The V end lost 5 bases, the J end lost 1 base, and 18 bases lay between the germline ends. The CDR3 DNA sequence: TGTGCCAGCAGCCAGGGGTCCTTACGGGAATCTGGGGCCAACGTCCTGACTTTC. Protein sequence: CASSQGSLRESGANVLTF.

The rearrangement links TRBV15 to TRBJ2-4, with D tentatively TRBD2 (5 bases). Trimming removed 1 base at V and 0 bases at J, with 13 bases between. Per germline, CDR1 LNHNV and CDR2 YYDKDF (reference sequence). The CDR3 covers 17 residues. The CDR3 bases are TGTGCCACCAGCAGAGTGAGCGGATCCCAAGCCAAAAACATTCAGTACTTC. This encodes CATSRVSGSQAKNIQYF.

This sequence joins TRBV28 and TRBJ1-5, with TRBD1 as a possible D gene (6 bases). The germline V gene has CDR1 MDHEN and CDR2 SYDVKM. The CDR3 has 14 amino acids. Trimming took 11 bases from V and 5 from J, leaving 19 bases between them. The CDR3 loop reads CAGNQRGGHQPQHF. DNA of the CDR3: TGTGCCGGCAACCAGCGGGGGGGCCATCAGCCCCAGCATTTT.

Worth noting for this clone: The junction departs from germline at one end; a sequencing error may be responsible. This rearrangement joins TRBV7-7 to TRBJ2-2, with 9 bases matching TRBD2. Germline CDR1 SSHAT, CDR2 FNYEAQ (reference sequence). The CDR3 spans 13 residues. CDR3 in amino acids: CATSGRITGELFF. Here the CDR3 DNA reads TGTGCCACCAGCGGGAGGATCACCGGGGAGCTGTTTTTT.

The chain is built from TRBV11-3 and TRBJ2-3; D is undetermined. The CDR3 extends over 15 amino acids. The germline V gene has CDR1 SGHNT and CDR2 YENEEA. The V end was cut by 2 bases, the J end by 0 bases, with 9 bases between. Written as DNA, the CDR3 is TGTGCCAGCAGCTTAACCACATCTAGCACAGATACGCAGTATTTT. This encodes CASSLTTSSTDTQYF.

The DNA of the CDR3 is TGTGCCAGCATCAGGGCAGGGCCCTATGGCTACACCTTC. As protein: CASIRAGPYGYTF. V gene TRBV2 combines with J gene TRBJ1-2; D may be TRBD1 (5 bases). The CDR3 sequence is 13 residues long. Trimming cost V 7 bases and J 4 bases, with 13 bases left between them. The germline CDR1 and CDR2 sequences are SNHLY and FYNNEI.

V gene TRBV28 combines with J gene TRBJ1-5; possibly TRBD1 for D (5 bases). This CDR3 is built from 14 residues. In germline, CDR1 is MDHEN, CDR2 SYDVKM. V lost 2 bases to trimming and J lost 4 bases, with 9 bases between them. The CDR3 DNA sequence: TGTGCCAGCAGTTTAGGCCGACAGAATCAGCCCCAGCATTTT. Translated, it gives CASSLGRQNQPQHF.

Turning to this clone: One junction end does not reproduce the germline sequence, and a read error may be involved. The chain employs TRBV7-7 and TRBJ2-1; a possible D gene is TRBD2 (7 bases). CDR1 SSHAT and CDR2 FNYEAQ come from the germline V gene (reference sequence). This CDR3 is 15 amino acids long. Written as DNA, the CDR3 is TGTGCTAGCAGCTTAGGGGGAGGGCCGGGAAATGAGCAGTTCTTC. Protein product: CASSLGGGPGNEQFF.

The chain recombines TRBV11-2 with TRBJ1-2; weak D call: TRBD1 (5 bases). The CDR3 contains 13 residues. CDR1 and CDR2 from the germline V gene are SGHAT and FQNNGV. The V end was cut by 2 bases, the J end by 7 bases, with 11 bases between. CDR3 protein: CASSLQGSGGYTF. The CDR3 DNA reads TGTGCCAGCAGCTTACAGGGTTCGGGTGGCTACACCTTC.

In nucleotides, the CDR3 is TGTGCCAGCAGCGTAGGGAGGGGGCATCAGCCCCAGCATTTT. As protein: CASSVGRGHQPQHF. The chain uses TRBV9 and TRBJ1-5, with 7 bases fitting TRBD1. CDR3 length: 14 amino acids. V dropped 0 bases and J dropped 5; count of bases not matched to a gene: 2. Germline assignment: CDR1 SGDLS and CDR2 YYNGEE.

This chain joins TRBV11-3 and TRBJ2-2; a possible D gene is TRBD1 (6 bases). The V end lost 5 bases, the J end lost 6 bases, and 16 bases lay between the germline ends. Germline values: CDR1 SGHNT, CDR2 YENEEA. The CDR3 contains 15 residues. The CDR3 DNA is TGTGCCAGCAGCCCCCAGGACAGCTGGCCCGGGGAGCTGTTTTTT. This gives the protein CASSPQDSWPGELFF.

V is TRBV12-3 or TRBV12-4 and J is TRBJ1-2, with D perhaps matching TRBD1 (5 bases). The CDR3 runs to 12 residues. Trimming took off 2 bases at V and 4 bases at J, with 5 bases between the two ends. The CDR3 loop reads CASSLTGYGYTF. The CDR3 DNA reads as TGTGCCAGCAGTTTAACAGGCTATGGCTACACCTTC.

The chain couples TRBV6-2 or TRBV6-3 to TRBJ1-5; TRBD1 agrees at 8 bases. CDR1 and CDR2 from the germline V gene are MNHEY and SVGEGT. V lost 3 bases to trimming and J lost 5 bases; unmatched junction nucleotides: 9. This CDR3 contains 16 residues. The CDR3, as DNA: TGTGCCAGCAGTTATACGGACAGGGTCGGTTATCAGCCCCAGCATTTT. It yields the protein CASSYTDRVGYQPQHF.

This clone was observed a handful of times. The chain couples TRBV30 to TRBJ1-2; 8 positions agree with TRBD1. CDR1 GTSNPN and CDR2 SVGIG come from the germline V gene (reference sequence). Unmatched junction bases numbered 9, after V lost 6 bases and J lost 0 bases. This CDR3 contains 15 residues. CDR3 region: CACTGQDRANYGYTF. The CDR3 DNA reads TGTGCCTGTACCGGTCAGGACAGGGCTAACTATGGCTACACCTTC.

The genes are TRBV4-1 and TRBJ1-5; unclear D gene. The CDR3 extends over 16 amino acids. Germline V gene lookup returns CDR1 MGHRA and CDR2 YSYEKL. V shed 8 bases and J shed 0 bases, with 17 bases lying between them. In DNA form, the CDR3 reads TGCGCCAGCTCCCTGGGTTGGGGAGATAGCAATCAGCCCCAGCATTTT. As protein: CASSLGWGDSNQPQHF.

This rearrangement joins TRBV6-5 to TRBJ1-6; 7 nucleotides agree with TRBD1. The CDR3 is 12 residues long. The V and J ends lost 5 bases and 10 bases, in that order; junction bases with no gene match: 2. Germline CDR1 MNHEY, CDR2 SVGAGI. CDR3: CASSTGQSPLHF. The CDR3 DNA sequence: TGTGCCAGCAGTACGGGACAGTCACCCCTCCACTTT.

The gene calls are TRBV5-1 and TRBJ2-7, with TRBD2 matching 13 bases. Losses at the gene ends were 4 bases for V and 4 bases for J; bases not matched to a gene: 8. The germline CDR1 and CDR2 sequences are SGHRS and YFSETQ. CDR3 size: 16 residues. This chain's CDR3 is CASSPRLAGGSYEQYF. The CDR3 nucleotides are TGCGCCAGCAGCCCACGACTAGCGGGAGGATCGTACGAGCAGTACTTC.

The CDR3, as DNA: TGTGCCAGCAGTCGATTATACTTCGATGGCTACACCTTC. As protein: CASSRLYFDGYTF. The V call is TRBV28, the J call TRBJ1-2; the D is unclear. Germline CDR1 and CDR2: MDHEN and SYDVKM. The CDR3 runs to 13 residues. Trimming left V 5 bases short and J 6 bases short, with 13 bases between.

This rearrangement joins TRBV2 to TRBJ2-7; possibly TRBD2 for D (6 bases). CDR1 and CDR2 from the germline V gene are SNHLY and FYNNEI. V lost 7 bases and J 1 base, leaving 14 bases between the germline ends. CDR3 length: 14 residues. The CDR3 DNA reads TGTGCCAGCAATGGAGGGATCGAATCCTACGAGCAGTACTTC. It encodes CASNGGIESYEQYF.

This clone came up a few times. The V and J genes are TRBV6-5 and TRBJ1-2, with D tentatively TRBD1 (5 bases). Trimming cost V 6 bases and J 1 base, with 9 bases left between them. Germline loops: CDR1 MNHEY, CDR2 SVGAGI. The CDR3 totals 13 residues. CDR3 nucleotide sequence: TGTGCCAGCAGAGACAGTTATAACTATGGCTACACCTTC. Protein: CASRDSYNYGYTF.

This chain uses TRBV29-1 with TRBJ2-6; D is perhaps TRBD2 (5 bases). V lost 4 bases and J lost 2, with 6 bases in between. Looked up from germline, CDR1 is SQVTM and CDR2 is ANQGSEA. The CDR3 runs to 13 residues. In DNA, the CDR3 is TGCAGCGTTGGGGAGACTGGGGCCAACGTCCTGACTTTC. This translates into CSVGETGANVLTF.

The chain has TRBV11-2 and TRBJ1-3, with 8 bases lining up with TRBD1. The V gene end was trimmed by 6 bases and the J gene end by 4 bases; junction bases not matched to a gene: 5. The CDR3 totals 14 residues. Germline values: CDR1 SGHAT, CDR2 FQNNGV. The CDR3 coding sequence is TGTGCCAGCAGACTACAGGGGGAAGGAAACACCATATATTTT. Translating gives CASRLQGEGNTIYF.

J is TRBJ1-2 and V is TRBV5-5; D is perhaps TRBD1 (6 bases). Per germline, CDR1 SGHKS and CDR2 YYEKEE (reference sequence). V lost 2 bases and J 7 bases, leaving 12 bases between the germline ends. There are 13 residues in the CDR3. In DNA form, the CDR3 reads TGTGCCAGCAGCTTAATAACAGGGTTTGGCTACACCTTC. Its translation is CASSLITGFGYTF.

The chain links TRBV4-1 to TRBJ1-2; the D gene is possibly TRBD1 (6 bases). CDR1 MGHRA and CDR2 YSYEKL come from the germline V gene. V shed 0 bases and J shed 7 bases, with 18 bases lying between them. This CDR3 comprises 16 residues. The CDR3 DNA sequence: TGCGCCAGCAGCCAAGACGGGGGGGGCGGTCTCCGTGGCTACACCTTC. It translates to CASSQDGGGGLRGYTF.